One and the same sample provided the 17 T cell receptor beta chains below, sequenced in a study of blood T cell repertoires in COVID-19. Assay used: immunoSEQ multiplex PCR; TCRdb lists only in-frame clones, some missing. The data contain over 75,000 clones, approximately 90% of them singletons. The sample taken for sequencing was peripheral blood. Receptors originate from a human donor with active COVID-19. The donor label of this sample is uncertain.

The CDR3 protein is CASSSRDREYTDTQYF. The CDR3 region has the DNA TGTGCCAGCAGTTCCCGGGACAGGGAGTACACAGATACGCAGTATTTT. The genes are TRBV6-6 and TRBJ2-3; 9 nucleotides line up with TRBD1. V trimming: 4 bases; J trimming: 2 bases; junction bases outside the gene matches: 7. The length of the CDR3 is 16 residues. Germline V lookup: CDR1 MNHNY, CDR2 SVGAGI (reference sequence).

The rearrangement uses TRBV12-5 and TRBJ1-1; a possible D gene is TRBD1 (6 bases). The V gene's germline CDR1 is LGHNT and CDR2 FRNRAP. Trimming took 1 base from V and 4 from J, leaving 25 bases between them. The CDR3 runs to 19 residues. The CDR3 sequence is CASGLATGQIPTKSTEAFF. CDR3 nucleotide sequence: TGTGCTAGTGGTTTGGCAACTGGACAGATTCCTACTAAATCCACTGAAGCTTTCTTT.

The chain joins TRBV4-1 to TRBJ2-7; D may be TRBD2 (6 bases). CDR1 MGHRA and CDR2 YSYEKL come from the germline V gene. Trimming shortened V by 2 bases and J by 4 bases, and 36 bases separated the two germline ends. The CDR3 spans 22 residues. CDR3 sequence reads: CASSQPNPLLEPRRTGGYEQYF. The CDR3 coding sequence is TGCGCCAGCAGCCAACCCAACCCTCTTCTAGAACCCCGAAGAACCGGGGGTTACGAGCAGTACTTC.

This clone has just a few counts. This rearrangement joins TRBV6-2 or TRBV6-3 to TRBJ2-2; D not resolved. The CDR3 runs to 14 residues. Germline assignment: CDR1 MNHEY and CDR2 SVGEGT. Trimming stripped 3 bases from V and 4 bases from J, with 9 bases between. CDR3 bases: TGTGCCAGCAGTTATTCTGACTCCACCGGGGAGCTGTTTTTT. Residues: CASSYSDSTGELFF.

The count of this clone is one. The chain combines TRBV3-1 (or the pseudogene TRBV3-2) with TRBJ1-4; no reliable D call. The germline gives CDR1 LGHDT, CDR2 YNNKEL (reference sequence). Between the trimmed V and J ends, which lost 0 bases and 6 bases, there was a span of 11 bases. The CDR3 runs to 15 residues. CDR3 amino acids: CASSQESGIHEKLFF. The CDR3 DNA reads TGTGCCAGCAGCCAAGAGTCGGGGATTCATGAAAAACTGTTTTTT.

The V and J genes are TRBV7-9 and TRBJ2-1; D is unclear. Germline loops: CDR1 SEHNR, CDR2 FQNEAQ (reference sequence). V was clipped by 0 bases and J by 1 base, with 10 bases between them. The CDR3 has 16 amino acids. The chain's CDR3 is CASSLALGQSYNEQFF. The CDR3, as DNA: TGTGCCAGCAGCTTAGCGCTAGGCCAATCCTACAATGAGCAGTTCTTC.

The chain links TRBV6-5 to TRBJ1-1; TRBD1 agrees at 8 bases. The germline V gene has CDR1 MNHEY and CDR2 SVGAGI. The CDR3 contains 15 residues. The trim removed 5 bases at V and 0 bases at J, leaving 5 bases unmatched. This CDR3 reads CASSPRTGLNTEAFF. The CDR3 DNA sequence: TGTGCCAGCAGTCCGCGGACAGGGCTGAACACTGAAGCTTTCTTT.

To note about this clone: Compared with germline, one end of the junction differs, possibly owing to a read error. The chain joins TRBV2 to TRBJ2-7; D is possibly TRBD1 (5 bases). Germline-derived CDR1 and CDR2 are SNHLY and FYNNEI. This CDR3 contains 12 residues. The CDR3 sequence: CASRTDKGSENF. The CDR3 DNA reads as TGTGCCAGCAGGACAGACAAAGGTAGTGAGAACTTC. Complete variable domain (other parts from reference TRBV2 and TRBJ2-7): EPEVTQTPSHQVTQMGQEVILRCVPISNHLYFYWYRQILGQKVEFLVSFYNNEISEKSEIFDDQFSVERPDGSNFTLKIRSTKLEDSAMYFCASRTDKGSENFGPGTRLTVT.

The chain links TRBV11-2 to TRBJ2-1, with 11 bases that match TRBD2. V dropped 1 base and J dropped 8; count of bases not matched to a gene: 4. CDR1 and CDR2 from the germline V gene are SGHAT and FQNNGV. The CDR3 runs 15 residues. Here the CDR3 DNA reads TGTGCCAGCAGCTTAGTAGCGGGGGGGCCCCATGAGCAGTTCTTC. Its translation is CASSLVAGGPHEQFF.

This chain connects TRBV29-1 to TRBJ2-3; possible D gene TRBD2, 5 bases. The CDR3 extends over 12 amino acids. Per germline, CDR1 SQVTM and CDR2 ANQGSEA. V lost 8 bases, J lost 0 bases, and 9 bases lay in between. CDR3 nucleotide sequence: TGCAGCTCTGGGAGTAGCACAGATACGCAGTATTTT. Translation: CSSGSSTDTQYF.

The rearrangement joins TRBV2 to TRBJ2-1; weak D call: TRBD2 (7 bases). Germline CDR1 and CDR2: SNHLY and FYNNEI. The CDR3 spans 15 residues. Trimming removed 5 bases from V and 4 bases from J, with 15 bases in between. The CDR3 DNA follows: TGTGCCAGCAGTTCACAGGGAGGGGGTTACAATGAGCAGTTCTTC. Protein sequence: CASSSQGGGYNEQFF.

This clone was seen more than once but under ten times. The chain employs TRBV19 and TRBJ2-3, with 13 nucleotides matching TRBD2. The CDR3 length is 16 residues. The germline V gene has CDR1 LNHDA and CDR2 SQIVND (reference sequence). With 3 bases clipped from V and 3 bases from J, the junction kept 3 bases outside the gene matches. Here the CDR3 reads CASSITSGGATDTQYF. The CDR3 bases are TGTGCCAGTAGTATCACTAGCGGGGGGGCAACAGATACGCAGTATTTT.

The chain carries TRBV5-5 and TRBJ1-2; D is perhaps TRBD1 (6 bases). The germline V gene encodes CDR1 SGHKS and CDR2 YYEKEE (reference sequence). Trimming took off 2 bases at V and 8 bases at J, with 16 bases between the two ends. This CDR3 has 14 residues. The CDR3 loop reads CASSFDNRATGYTF. The DNA for the CDR3 is TGTGCCAGCAGCTTTGATAACAGGGCGACGGGCTACACCTTC.

This chain links TRBV3-1 (or the pseudogene TRBV3-2) with TRBJ2-2; the D gene is possibly TRBD2 (5 bases). This CDR3 is built from 15 residues. The V end lost 1 base, the J end lost 7 bases, and 13 bases lay between the germline ends. Germline CDR1 LGHDT, CDR2 YNNKEL (reference sequence). CDR3 in amino acids: CASSQGLRAGGELFF. The CDR3, as DNA: TGTGCCAGCAGCCAAGGGCTAAGGGCGGGCGGGGAGCTGTTTTTT.

A note on this clone: This same CDR3 is encoded by further DNA sequences in the sample. This chain links TRBV2 with TRBJ1-2; 9 bases align to TRBD1. The CDR3 is 12 residues long. Germline CDR1 SNHLY, CDR2 FYNNEI. Germline trimming cut 6 bases from V and 6 bases from J; bases unmatched to any gene: 2. The CDR3 protein is CASSGTGNGYTF. CDR3 DNA sequence: TGTGCCAGCAGCGGGACAGGGAATGGCTACACCTTC.

This rearrangement joins TRBV19 to TRBJ1-1; TRBD1 aligns across 10 bases. V was clipped by 7 bases and J by 11 bases; unmatched bases: 13. CDR1 and CDR2 (germline): LNHDA, SQIVND (reference sequence). The CDR3 sequence is 14 residues long. CDR3 sequence (DNA): TGTGCCAGTACCCGGGGGATCGGGACAGGGGACGCTTTCTTT. This gives the protein CASTRGIGTGDAFF.

The V gene is TRBV25-1, the J gene TRBJ1-1; perhaps TRBD1 as D (6 bases). Germline values: CDR1 MGHDK, CDR2 SYGVNS. The length of the CDR3 is 14 residues. Trimming left V 6 bases short and J 0 bases short, with 11 bases between. The CDR3 coding sequence is TGTGCCAGCAGAGTACAGGGAATGAACACTGAAGCTTTCTTT. Its protein is CASRVQGMNTEAFF.